These 32 T cell receptor beta chains originate from one sample sequenced in a study of cytotoxic CD8 clonotypes in ibrutinib-treated CLL. The protocol was immunoSEQ multiplex PCR, while the TCRdb copy is restricted to in-frame clones and leaves out a portion. This sample yields about 85,000 clones, of which more than 75% are seen a single time; about 4.8% belongs to the top ten. Specimen: PBMCs, collected after 12 months of ibrutinib treatment. All receptors come from a human donor with chronic lymphocytic leukemia.

The chain employs TRBV7-2 and TRBJ1-2; D possibly corresponds to TRBD1 (5 bases). The CDR3 is 12 amino acids. CDR1 and CDR2 (germline): SGHTA, FQGNSA. Trimming removed 5 bases from V and 6 bases from J, with 10 bases in between. In nucleotides, the CDR3 is TGTGCCAGCAGCCCCGGGACGGATGGCTACACCTTC. Translated: CASSPGTDGYTF.

This chain connects TRBV7-8 to TRBJ2-7; TRBD2 matches at 10 bases. This CDR3 contains 19 residues. V was clipped by 1 base and J by 3 bases; unmatched bases: 15. Germline V gene lookup returns CDR1 SGHVS and CDR2 FQNEAQ. CDR3 in amino acids: CASSLGVAGGTFEYYEQYF. CDR3 sequence (DNA): TGTGCCAGCAGCTTAGGTGTAGCGGGGGGTACTTTCGAATACTACGAGCAGTACTTC.

V and J are TRBV28 and TRBJ1-5; D gene unclear. V was pared by 4 bases and J by 4 bases, with 20 bases between. The CDR3 spans 17 residues. Germline values: CDR1 MDHEN, CDR2 SYDVKM. CDR3 nucleotide sequence: TGTGCCAGCAGTTCCCCAATTCGAGGCGGGAGTAATCAGCCCCAGCATTTT. Amino acid sequence: CASSSPIRGGSNQPQHF.

The chain is built from TRBV7-3 and TRBJ2-7; 16 nucleotides match TRBD2. The V and J ends lost 5 bases and 4 bases, in that order; junction bases with no gene match: 8. This CDR3 comprises 17 residues. Germline CDR1 SGHTA, CDR2 FQGTGA. Here the CDR3 reads CASSPGTSGGGRYEQYF. Written as DNA, the CDR3 is TGTGCCAGCAGCCCCGGGACTAGCGGGGGGGGAAGGTACGAGCAGTACTTC.

This clone was observed once. This chain links TRBV6-5 with TRBJ2-1; 8 nucleotides agree with TRBD2. Trimming at V came to 5 bases and at J to 0 bases, leaving 3 bases not matched to a gene. The CDR3 length is 15 residues. CDR1 and CDR2 (germline): MNHEY, SVGAGI. The CDR3 DNA follows: TGTGCCAGCAGTAGGAGCGGGAGCTCCTACAATGAGCAGTTCTTC. This translates into CASSRSGSSYNEQFF.

The chain is built from TRBV13 and TRBJ2-7; D is possibly TRBD1 or TRBD2 (5 bases each). V lost 5 bases, J lost 3 bases, and 20 bases lay in between. The CDR3 loop spans 16 amino acids. In germline, CDR1 is PRHDT, CDR2 FYEKMQ (reference sequence). The CDR3 loop is CASSPPPGTGIYEQYF. CDR3 coding DNA: TGTGCCAGCAGCCCCCCACCGGGGACGGGAATCTACGAGCAGTACTTC. The complete variable domain, with remaining parts taken from reference TRBV13 and TRBJ2-7, reads AAGVIQSPRHLIKEKRETATLKCYPIPRHDTVYWYQQGPGQDPQFLISFYEKMQSDKGSIPDRFSAQQFSDYHSELNMSSLELGDSALYFCASSPPPGTGIYEQYFGPGTRLTVT.

This rearrangement joins TRBV11-2 to TRBJ2-7; weak D call: TRBD2 (6 bases). Germline values: CDR1 SGHAT, CDR2 FQNNGV. Between the trimmed V and J ends, which lost 5 bases and 2 bases, there was a span of 13 bases. The length of the CDR3 is 14 residues. CDR3 in amino acids: CASSPGDGTYEQYF. For the CDR3, the DNA is TGTGCCAGCAGCCCGGGGGACGGGACCTACGAGCAGTACTTC.

This chain connects TRBV7-2 to TRBJ2-5; D possibly corresponds to TRBD2 (6 bases). Germline CDR1 SGHTA, CDR2 FQGNSA. With 4 bases removed from V and 5 bases from J, the gap between germline ends came to 14 bases. The CDR3 is 14 amino acids. CDR3 region: CASSSRLEGETQYF. CDR3 coding DNA: TGTGCCAGCAGCTCCCGACTAGAGGGGGAGACCCAGTACTTC.

This CDR3 reads CASSTGPTGGGTQYF. CDR3 DNA sequence: TGTGCCAGCAGCACAGGACCAACCGGTGGGGGGACCCAGTACTTC. V is TRBV21-1 and J is TRBJ2-5. TRBV21-1 constitutes a pseudogene. The CDR3 runs 15 residues.

The chain employs TRBV11-2 and TRBJ2-6; D is unresolved. Trimming left V 1 base short and J 4 bases short, with 5 bases between. Germline CDR1 SGHAT, CDR2 FQNNGV. The CDR3 contains 14 residues. As DNA, the CDR3 is TGTGCCAGCAGCTTAGGAAACGGGGCCAACGTCCTGACTTTC. Translation: CASSLGNGANVLTF.

The chain employs TRBV7-9 and TRBJ1-1; D is perhaps TRBD1 (6 bases). Germline lookup yields CDR1 SEHNR and CDR2 FQNEAQ (reference sequence). V dropped 1 base and J dropped 4 bases, with 13 bases sitting between them. This CDR3 comprises 15 residues. CDR3 DNA sequence: TGTGCCAGCAGCTTAGGAGACAGGCAACGCACTGAAGCTTTCTTT. Translation: CASSLGDRQRTEAFF.

The chain employs TRBV19 and TRBJ1-6; D ambiguous. V was shortened by 0 bases and J by 8 bases, with 11 bases between the two germline ends. The CDR3 consists of 15 residues. Germline V gives CDR1 LNHDA, CDR2 SQIVND (reference sequence). The CDR3 region is CASSIDRGGDSPLHF. CDR3 DNA sequence: TGTGCCAGTAGTATAGATCGGGGAGGAGATTCACCCCTCCACTTT.

The J gene is TRBJ2-1, the V gene TRBV19; the match to TRBD2 covers 7 bases. The germline CDR1 and CDR2 sequences are LNHDA and SQIVND (reference sequence). The CDR3 has 16 residues. Trimming removed 3 bases from V and 7 bases from J; junction bases left unmatched: 12. The CDR3 here is CASSMIGLGVGNEQFF. In nucleotides, the CDR3 is TGTGCCAGTAGTATGATCGGACTAGGGGTCGGAAATGAGCAGTTCTTC.

The chain links TRBV4-2 to TRBJ2-5; TRBD1 matches at 9 bases. The germline V gene has CDR1 LGHNA and CDR2 YNFKEQ. J gave up 5 bases and V 6 bases, and 10 bases lay outside the gene matches. This CDR3 contains 15 residues. The CDR3: CASSGVETGGETQYF. The CDR3 nucleotides are TGTGCCAGCAGTGGCGTCGAGACAGGGGGGGAGACCCAGTACTTC.

This clone is termed medium-sized. Within the sample, other DNA sequences also encode this same CDR3. The gene calls are TRBV4-1 and TRBJ2-3; the D is unclear. The CDR3 is made up of 14 amino acids. Germline CDR1 reads MGHRA; CDR2 reads YSYEKL. V lost 4 bases to trimming and J lost 3 bases, with 11 bases between them. CDR3: CASSRQELTDTQYF. The DNA for the CDR3 is TGCGCCAGCAGCCGGCAGGAGCTAACAGATACGCAGTATTTT.

The sample holds a few counts of this clone. V gene TRBV23-1 combines with J gene TRBJ1-5, with 7 bases lining up with TRBD1. TRBV23-1 is marked as an open reading frame, function uncertain. The ends lost 3 bases at V and 5 bases at J; junction bases unmatched: 19. This CDR3 has 19 residues. CDR3 sequence: CASSHHDSIRQGRHQPQHF. The CDR3, as DNA: TGCGCCAGCAGTCACCATGACTCCATAAGACAGGGTCGACATCAGCCCCAGCATTTT.

V is TRBV9 and J is TRBJ2-3; possible D gene TRBD2, 6 bases. Germline V gives CDR1 SGDLS, CDR2 YYNGEE. Between the trimmed V and J ends, which lost 0 bases and 2 bases, there was a span of 16 bases. This CDR3 has 17 amino acids. The CDR3 sequence: CASSVVGSGPFTDTQYF. Written as DNA, the CDR3 is TGTGCCAGCAGCGTAGTTGGTAGCGGCCCGTTCACAGATACGCAGTATTTT. Full variable domain (outside the CDR3, taken from reference TRBV9 and TRBJ2-3): DSGVTQTPKHLITATGQRVTLRCSPRSGDLSVYWYQQSLDQGLQFLIQYYNGEERAKGNILERFSAQQFPDLHSELNLSSLELGDSALYFCASSVVGSGPFTDTQYFGPGTRLTVL.

The chain has TRBV11-2 and TRBJ2-7; D is perhaps TRBD1 (6 bases). Trimming pared 4 bases from V and 0 bases from J, leaving 13 bases between. The CDR3 is 15 residues long. Per germline, CDR1 SGHAT and CDR2 FQNNGV. The CDR3 DNA reads TGTGCCAGCAGCTGGGGAGTGGGGGCCTCCTACGAGCAGTACTTC. Translating it yields CASSWGVGASYEQYF.

CDR3 region: CASSFSGSRYNEQFF. The CDR3 DNA sequence: TGTGCCAGCAGCTTTAGCGGGAGCCGTTACAATGAGCAGTTCTTC. The rearrangement uses TRBV7-2 and TRBJ2-1; 9 bases fit TRBD2. This CDR3 is built from 15 residues. In germline, CDR1 is SGHTA, CDR2 FQGNSA. V shed 3 bases and J 4 bases; nucleotides not matched to a gene: 4.

This chain connects TRBV5-4 to TRBJ2-3; no clear D. Germline CDR1 is SGHNT and CDR2 is YYREEE (reference sequence). The CDR3 covers 14 residues. The germline V and J ends were trimmed by 9 bases and 5 bases, with 19 bases remaining between them. The CDR3 spells CATSWSPGRDTQYF. The DNA for the CDR3 is TGTGCCACCTCGTGGAGCCCCGGCCGAGATACGCAGTATTTT. The whole variable domain, remainder taken from reference TRBV5-4 and TRBJ2-3, is ETGVTQSPTHLIKTRGQQVTLRCSSQSGHNTVSWYQQALGQGPQFIFQYYREEENGRGNFPPRFSGLQFPNYSSELNVNALELDDSALYLCATSWSPGRDTQYFGPGTRLTVL.

The count of this clone is one. The rearrangement joins TRBV11-1 to TRBJ1-1; maybe TRBD1 (5 bases). The CDR3 has 15 amino acids. Germline CDR1 and CDR2: SGHAT and FQDESV (reference sequence). Trimming stripped 5 bases from V and 1 base from J, with 14 bases between. CDR3 region: CASSPDRLRNTEAFF. In nucleotides, the CDR3 is TGTGCCAGCAGCCCCGACAGACTAAGGAACACTGAAGCTTTCTTT. Variable domain in full (rest from reference TRBV11-1 and TRBJ1-1): EAEVAQSPRYKITEKSQAVAFWCDPISGHATLYWYRQILGQGPELLVQFQDESVVDDSQLPKDRFSAERLKGVDSTLKIQPAELGDSAMYLCASSPDRLRNTEAFFGQGTRLTVV.

J is TRBJ2-3 and V is TRBV7-9; D may correspond to TRBD1 or TRBD2 (5 bases each). This CDR3 region has 17 residues. The ends were cut back, 5 bases at V and 4 bases at J, with 22 bases in the middle. CDR1 is SEHNR, CDR2 FQNEAQ, per germline (reference sequence). CDR3 sequence: CASSPKTGDPWADTQYF. CDR3 sequence (DNA): TGTGCCAGCAGCCCCAAGACCGGGGACCCCTGGGCAGATACGCAGTATTTT.

The chain links TRBV5-6 to TRBJ2-5, with D hard to call. The length of the CDR3 is 13 residues. The ends were cut back, 1 base at V and 5 bases at J, with 9 bases in the middle. CDR1 and CDR2 (germline): SGHDT, YYEEEE. CDR3 in amino acids: CASSLPQWETQYF. CDR3 sequence (DNA): TGTGCCAGCAGCTTGCCCCAGTGGGAGACCCAGTACTTC. The whole variable domain, remainder taken from reference TRBV5-6 and TRBJ2-5, is DAGVTQSPTHLIKTRGQQVTLRCSPKSGHDTVSWYQQALGQGPQFIFQYYEEEERQRGNFPDRFSGHQFPNYSSELNVNALLLGDSALYLCASSLPQWETQYFGPGTRLLVL.

There are a few counts of this clone. This chain uses TRBV6-5 with TRBJ1-2; no reliable D call. V was cut by 7 bases and J by 4 bases, with 16 bases left in between. Germline V gene data show CDR1 as MNHEY and CDR2 as SVGAGI. This CDR3 spans 14 amino acids. The CDR3 coding sequence is TGTGCCAGCACCTCCGGGCCTCTCGGCTATGGCTACACCTTC. It translates to CASTSGPLGYGYTF.

The V call is TRBV9, the J call TRBJ2-5; D is undetermined. Per the germline V gene, CDR1 is SGDLS and CDR2 is YYNGEE. V lost 4 bases, J lost 1 base, and 8 bases lay in between. CDR3 length equals 13 residues. CDR3: CASSRMSQETQYF. The DNA for the CDR3 is TGTGCCAGCAGCCGTATGTCCCAAGAGACCCAGTACTTC.

The gene calls are TRBV2 and TRBJ1-1, with D possibly being TRBD1 (5 bases). The CDR3 totals 15 residues. Germline V gene lookup returns CDR1 SNHLY and CDR2 FYNNEI. V was cut by 3 bases and J by 4 bases, with 15 bases left in between. As DNA, the CDR3 is TGTGCCAGCAGTGAGGTGGGAGGGAGGGGCACTGAAGCTTTCTTT. This gives the protein CASSEVGGRGTEAFF.

The chain uses TRBV7-9 and TRBJ1-1, with 9 nucleotides matching TRBD1. CDR3 length equals 13 residues. V gave up 7 bases and J gave up 10 bases; unmatched junction bases: 10. Germline V gene sequence: CDR1 SEHNR, CDR2 FQNEAQ (reference sequence). The chain's CDR3 is CASMEGNRGRAFF. The CDR3 bases are TGTGCCAGCATGGAAGGGAACAGGGGGCGAGCTTTCTTT.

This chain links TRBV6-5 with TRBJ1-1; D gene uncertain. V lost 8 bases to trimming and J lost 0 bases, with 10 bases between them. The CDR3 is 13 amino acids. Looked up from germline, CDR1 is MNHEY and CDR2 is SVGAGI. CDR3 nucleotides: TGTGCCAGCGTGGGCCAGATGAACACTGAAGCTTTCTTT. Translated, it gives CASVGQMNTEAFF.

V gene TRBV5-4 combines with J gene TRBJ2-1; D is possibly TRBD2 (6 bases). Trimming removed 0 bases at V and 8 bases at J, with 15 bases between. In germline, CDR1 is SGHNT, CDR2 YYREEE (reference sequence). CDR3 size: 15 residues. The CDR3 region is CASSLAGSGGDEQFF. The CDR3 region has the DNA TGTGCCAGCAGCTTGGCCGGTAGCGGCGGGGATGAGCAGTTCTTC.

V gene TRBV5-1 combines with J gene TRBJ2-7; D may be TRBD1 or TRBD2 (5 bases each). Germline CDR1 is SGHRS and CDR2 is YFSETQ. The CDR3 runs 15 residues. V lost 3 bases and J lost 0, with 13 bases in between. This chain's CDR3 is CASSWGSGSSYEQYF. In DNA, the CDR3 is TGCGCCAGCAGCTGGGGGTCAGGGAGCTCCTACGAGCAGTACTTC.

The chain links TRBV19 to TRBJ1-2; the D gene is possibly TRBD1 (6 bases). The CDR3 runs to 16 residues. The germline V gene encodes CDR1 LNHDA and CDR2 SQIVND (reference sequence). The ends were cut back, 6 bases at V and 6 bases at J, with 23 bases in the middle. As DNA, the CDR3 is TGTGCCAGTAGCCCTCTTGAGGGGGTAAGATGGCATGGCTACACCTTC. This sequence encodes CASSPLEGVRWHGYTF.

This chain joins TRBV10-3 and TRBJ1-1; TRBD1 is a possible D gene (5 bases). Trimming left V 8 bases short and J 2 bases short, with 15 bases between. Germline lookup yields CDR1 ENHRY and CDR2 SYGVKD. The CDR3 has 14 amino acids. The CDR3 here is CAIARASSNTEAFF. The CDR3 DNA reads TGTGCCATCGCCAGGGCTTCTTCCAACACTGAAGCTTTCTTT.